In its sample, the clone carrying this TCR beta chain was seen many times. Its antigen remains unidentified. The entry originates in a study of prognosis after radiotherapy for stage I lung cancer. General study findings and limits: It was reported that patients with metastases and those without them differed in TRBV and TRBJ gene usage. The study left the tumor specificity of the expanded TCR clones undetermined.

Two-round multiplex PCR on genomic DNA was the method by which TCR beta CDR3 was amplified. Primers specific to each TRBV and TRBJ gene drove first-round PCR. Via MiXCR, TCRdb re-called the multiplex PCR reads, giving one row per CDR3 protein. The data show around 51,000 distinct CDR3 sequences, 30% to 35% seen once. V lost 6 bases to trimming and J lost 4 bases; unmatched junction nucleotides: 8. CDR1 and CDR2 (germline): MDHEN, SYDVKM. This CDR3 is 15 amino acids long. The sequence derives from a donor at least 50 years old with non-small cell lung cancer. The chain has TRBV28 and TRBJ1-5; 8 bases line up with TRBD1. The sample here was PBMCs, taken before or after stereotactic body radiation therapy (not recorded which). DNA of the CDR3: TGTGCCAGCAGCAAAGACAGGGGTGGGAATCAGCCCCAGCATTTT. Its translation: CASSKDRGGNQPQHF.